This T cell receptor (beta chain) was sequenced for a study of OX40 agonist ivuxolimab in advanced cancers. General notes on the study: Ivuxolimab was an agonistic, fully human IgG2 monoclonal antibody directed against OX40 (CD134), a costimulatory receptor. Intravenous ivuxolimab was administered to patients every 2 weeks at six dose levels: 0.01, 0.1, 0.3, 1.5, 3 and 10 mg/kg. Prior anti-PD-1, anti-PD-L1 or anti-CTLA-4 therapy was permitted, and 40% of dose-escalation patients had received checkpoint inhibitors. The monotherapy dose-escalation portion (N ≈ 50 patients) of the phase I ivuxolimab trial is reported in the paper. Partial responses occurred in three dose-escalation patients: two with cutaneous melanoma and one with hepatocellular carcinoma. Of the roughly 51 patients in dose escalation, about 19 had hepatocellular carcinoma, about 15 had melanoma, 9 had renal cell carcinoma and 9 had head and neck cancer. In the dose-escalation cohort, 82.7% of patients were male, and the mean age was about 55 years, with a range of about 20 to 90. The purpose of peripheral TCRbeta sequencing was to test whether ivuxolimab changed TCR sequence diversity and led to clonal T-cell expansion.

Overall study outcomes, separate from this receptor: Low levels of normalized T-cell clonal expansion were also seen in some nonresponding patients. On average, CD8+ T cells showed more expanded clones than CD4+ T cells after ivuxolimab. Clonal expansion of both CD4+ and CD8+ blood T cells was observed from baseline to week 6 at doses 0.1 to 3.0 mg/kg. In the 0.1-3.0 mg/kg groups, partial responders had among the lowest normalized peripheral clonal expansion, particularly in CD8+ T cells. The antigen specificity of the peripheral T cells that underwent clonal expansion was not determined.

Details on this clone: Its binding antigen is unknown. It has no much larger one-base neighbor in the sample; base qualities were not kept.

Genomic DNA was isolated from the sorted cells so that the TCRbeta CDR3 region could be sequenced. The immunoSEQ Assay was used to sequence the TCRbeta CDR3 regions. This is the immuneACCESS table as TCRdb keeps it, with only in-frame sequences that have V and J called. A part of the clones is gone; compared with another copy, unresolved V genes explain less than half, and the rest is unexplained. The sample table records approximately 64,000 clones; about nine tenths of these occur just once. 2.8% of the sample rests with the top ten. The germline ends are 11 bases apart after V is trimmed by 1 base and J by 2 bases. The CDR3 goes from the cysteine to the phenylalanine over 15 residues. Only CDR3 DNA remains: 45 bases, in frame from the first base. The germline V gene sets CDR1 to SGHDN and CDR2 to FVKESK. Patients with autoimmune disease history or receiving systemic immunosuppression were excluded from the trial. Peripheral blood for TCR sequencing was collected from all dose cohorts at baseline, on cycle 4 day 1, and on cycle 7 day 1. Samples came from an open-label, multicenter, first-in-human phase I dose-escalation trial of ivuxolimab. The trial enrolled adults with locally advanced or metastatic head and neck squamous cell, hepatocellular, melanoma or renal cell carcinoma. Before TCR sequencing, CD4+ T cells and CD8+ T cells from peripheral blood were sorted into separate populations.

The starting material was CD4+ or CD8+ T cells sorted from blood, obtained in a trial of the OX40 agonist ivuxolimab. The sequence was obtained from an adult with an advanced solid tumor such as melanoma, head and neck, liver or kidney cancer. The rearranged segments are TRBV14 and TRBJ1-1, with the D gene call left open. The CDR3 protein is CASSQGRGGNTEAFF. The DNA sequence is as follows: TGTGCCAGCAGCCAAGGCCGGGGAGGCAACACTGAAGCTTTCTTT.